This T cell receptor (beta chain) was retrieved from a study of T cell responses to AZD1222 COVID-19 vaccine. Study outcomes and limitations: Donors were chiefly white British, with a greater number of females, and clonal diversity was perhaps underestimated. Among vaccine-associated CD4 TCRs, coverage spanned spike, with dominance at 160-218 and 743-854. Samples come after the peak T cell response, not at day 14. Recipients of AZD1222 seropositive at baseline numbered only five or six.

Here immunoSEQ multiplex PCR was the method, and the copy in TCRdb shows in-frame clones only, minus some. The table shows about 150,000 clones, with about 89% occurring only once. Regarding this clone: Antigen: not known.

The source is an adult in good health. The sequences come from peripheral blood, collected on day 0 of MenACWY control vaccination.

CDR3 amino acids: CASSTGQGEHEQYF. CDR3 nucleotides: TGCGCCAGCAGCACGGGACAGGGGGAACACGAGCAGTACTTC. The chain joins TRBV5-1 to TRBJ2-7, with 11 bases fitting TRBD1. This CDR3 contains 14 residues. The trim removed 4 bases at V and 5 bases at J, leaving 5 bases unmatched. Per germline, CDR1 SGHRS and CDR2 YFSETQ.